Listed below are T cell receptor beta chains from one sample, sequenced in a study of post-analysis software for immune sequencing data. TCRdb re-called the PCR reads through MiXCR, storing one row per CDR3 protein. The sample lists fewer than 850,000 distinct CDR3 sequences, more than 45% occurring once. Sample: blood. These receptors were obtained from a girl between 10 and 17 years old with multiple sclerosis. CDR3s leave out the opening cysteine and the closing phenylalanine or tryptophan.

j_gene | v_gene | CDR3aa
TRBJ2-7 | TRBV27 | ASSALLVFRDRGNEQY
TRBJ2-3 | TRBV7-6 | ASSDSGRKPDTQY
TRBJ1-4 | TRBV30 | AWSPQVNEKLF
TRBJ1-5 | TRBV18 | ASSPLGGTQPQH
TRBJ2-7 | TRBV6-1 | ASGTGRSYEQY
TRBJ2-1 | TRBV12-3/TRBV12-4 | ASSLFGGGNEQF
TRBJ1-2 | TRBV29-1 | SALRGRYGYT
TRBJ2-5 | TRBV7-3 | ASSSALEETQY
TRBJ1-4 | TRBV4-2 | ASSPRDLGEKLF
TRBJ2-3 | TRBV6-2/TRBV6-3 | ASSYRRRTDTQY
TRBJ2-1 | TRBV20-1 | SAPPGRGEQF
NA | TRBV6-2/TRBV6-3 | ASSYPPDYIQETQY
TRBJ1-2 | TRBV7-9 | ASSGVAGPGNYGYT
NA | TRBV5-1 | ASSVGQGNEQY
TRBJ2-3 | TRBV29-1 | SADTQY
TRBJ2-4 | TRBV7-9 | ASSETSGRGNIQY
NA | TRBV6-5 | ASRGGNGLARETQY
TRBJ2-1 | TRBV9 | ASSVRDRNNEQF
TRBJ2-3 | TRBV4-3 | ASSQLTSGADTQY
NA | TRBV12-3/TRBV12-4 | ASSAMEETQY
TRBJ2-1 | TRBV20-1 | SARPGYSYNEQF
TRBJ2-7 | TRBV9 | ASSEKPGQGVHEQY
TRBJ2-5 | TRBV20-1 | SAGDSGALKTQY
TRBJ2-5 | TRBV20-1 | SARDHARMGNRETQY
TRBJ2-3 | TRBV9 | ASSVGDTQY
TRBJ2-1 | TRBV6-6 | ASYGTSIYEQF
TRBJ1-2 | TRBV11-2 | ASSSPGDSSSYT
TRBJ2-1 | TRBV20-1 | SAATGNEQF
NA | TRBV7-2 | ASSFTSIETQY
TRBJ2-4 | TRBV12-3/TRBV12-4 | ASSPFVGTGAKNIQY
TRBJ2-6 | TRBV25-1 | ASSPSGSLVLT
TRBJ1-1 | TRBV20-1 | STKVYGRDTEAF
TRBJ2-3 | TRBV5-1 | ASSLEGRDGTDTQY
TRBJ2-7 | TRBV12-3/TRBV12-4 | ASSLIASGEQY
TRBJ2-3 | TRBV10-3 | AISEETSGTDTQY
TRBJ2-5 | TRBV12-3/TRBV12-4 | ASSLDGHQETQY
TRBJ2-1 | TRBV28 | ASSLIPSGRPGEQF
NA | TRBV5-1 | ASSSRDGYGASEQY
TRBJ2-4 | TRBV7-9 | ASSLTLDSLAKNIQY
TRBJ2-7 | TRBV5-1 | ASSPQQVGSHEQY